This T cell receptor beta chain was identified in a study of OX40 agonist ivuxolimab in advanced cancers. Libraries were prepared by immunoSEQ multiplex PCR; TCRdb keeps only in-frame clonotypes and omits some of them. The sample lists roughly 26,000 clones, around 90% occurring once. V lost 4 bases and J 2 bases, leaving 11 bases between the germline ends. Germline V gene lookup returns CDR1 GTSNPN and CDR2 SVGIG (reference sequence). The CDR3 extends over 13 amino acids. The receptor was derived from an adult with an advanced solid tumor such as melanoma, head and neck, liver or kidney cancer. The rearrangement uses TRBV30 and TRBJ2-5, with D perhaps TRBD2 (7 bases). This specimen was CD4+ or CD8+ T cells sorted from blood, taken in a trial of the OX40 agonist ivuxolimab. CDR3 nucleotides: TGTGCCTGGAACGGGGGGCTACAAGAGACCCAGTACTTC. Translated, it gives CAWNGGLQETQYF.